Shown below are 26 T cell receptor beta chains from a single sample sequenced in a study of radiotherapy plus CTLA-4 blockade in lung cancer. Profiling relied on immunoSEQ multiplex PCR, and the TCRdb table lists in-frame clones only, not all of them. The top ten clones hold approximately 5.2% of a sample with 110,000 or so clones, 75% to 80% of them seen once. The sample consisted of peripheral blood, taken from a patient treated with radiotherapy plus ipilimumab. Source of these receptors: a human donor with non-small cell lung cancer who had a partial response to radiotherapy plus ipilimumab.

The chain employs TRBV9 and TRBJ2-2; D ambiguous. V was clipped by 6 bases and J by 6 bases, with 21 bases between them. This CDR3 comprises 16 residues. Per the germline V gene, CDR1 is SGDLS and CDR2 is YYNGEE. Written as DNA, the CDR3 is TGTGCCAGCACCCCGGCATTTAGCAATTACGCCGGGGAGCTGTTTTTT. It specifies CASTPAFSNYAGELFF.

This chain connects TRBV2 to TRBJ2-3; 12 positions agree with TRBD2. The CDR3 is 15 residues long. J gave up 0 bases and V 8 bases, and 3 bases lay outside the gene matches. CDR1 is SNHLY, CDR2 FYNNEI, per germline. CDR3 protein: CASGTSGLSTDTQYF. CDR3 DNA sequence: TGTGCCAGCGGGACTAGCGGGCTTAGCACAGATACGCAGTATTTT.

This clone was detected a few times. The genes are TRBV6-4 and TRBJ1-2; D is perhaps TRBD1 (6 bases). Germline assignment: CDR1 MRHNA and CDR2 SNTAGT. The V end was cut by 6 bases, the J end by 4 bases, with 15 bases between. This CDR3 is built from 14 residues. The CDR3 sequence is CASRASAGAYGYTF. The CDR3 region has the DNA TGTGCCAGCAGAGCGAGTGCAGGGGCCTATGGCTACACCTTC.

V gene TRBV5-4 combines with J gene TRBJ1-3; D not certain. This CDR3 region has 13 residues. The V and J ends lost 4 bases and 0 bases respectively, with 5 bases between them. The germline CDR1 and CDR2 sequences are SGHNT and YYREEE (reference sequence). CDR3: CASSRFSGNTIYF. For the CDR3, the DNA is TGTGCCAGCAGCCGGTTCTCTGGAAACACCATATATTTT.

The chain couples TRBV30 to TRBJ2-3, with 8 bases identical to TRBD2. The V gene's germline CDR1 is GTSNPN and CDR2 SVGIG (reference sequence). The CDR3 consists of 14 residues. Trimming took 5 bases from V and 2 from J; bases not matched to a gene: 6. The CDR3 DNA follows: TGTGCCTGGCGGGGACTAGTCAACACAGATACGCAGTATTTT. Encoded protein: CAWRGLVNTDTQYF.

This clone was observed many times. CDR3 nucleotide sequence: TGCAGTGCTAGACTAGCACGACAGTTCTTC. As protein: CSARLARQFF. This chain connects TRBV20-1 to TRBJ2-1, with D perhaps matching TRBD2 (5 bases). The CDR3 covers 10 residues. Germline values: CDR1 DFQATT, CDR2 SNEGSKA (reference sequence). Trimming left V 2 bases short and J 13 bases short, with 9 bases between.

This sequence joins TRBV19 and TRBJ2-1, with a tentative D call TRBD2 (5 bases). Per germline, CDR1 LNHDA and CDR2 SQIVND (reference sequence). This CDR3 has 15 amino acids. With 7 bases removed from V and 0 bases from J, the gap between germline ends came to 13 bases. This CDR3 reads CASKLSGPSYNEQFF. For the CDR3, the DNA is TGTGCCAGTAAATTAAGCGGTCCCTCCTACAATGAGCAGTTCTTC. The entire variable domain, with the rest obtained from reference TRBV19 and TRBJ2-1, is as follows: DGGITQSPKYLFRKEGQNVTLSCEQNLNHDAMYWYRQDPGQGLRLIYYSQIVNDFQKGDIAEGYSVSREKKESFPLTVTSAQKNPTAFYLCASKLSGPSYNEQFFGPGTRLTVL.

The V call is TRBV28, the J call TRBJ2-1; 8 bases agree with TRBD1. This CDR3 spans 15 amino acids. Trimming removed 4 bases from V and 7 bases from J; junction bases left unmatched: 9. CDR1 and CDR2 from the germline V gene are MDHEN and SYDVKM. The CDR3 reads CASSSTWTGINEQFF. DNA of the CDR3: TGTGCCAGCAGTTCGACATGGACAGGGATAAATGAGCAGTTCTTC.

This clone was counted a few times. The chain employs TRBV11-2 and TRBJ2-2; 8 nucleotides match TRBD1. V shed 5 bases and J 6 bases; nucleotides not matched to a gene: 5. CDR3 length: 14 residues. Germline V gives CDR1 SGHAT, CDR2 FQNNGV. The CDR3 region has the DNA TGTGCCAGCAGCCCCGGGACAGGCTCCGGGGAGCTGTTTTTT. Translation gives CASSPGTGSGELFF.

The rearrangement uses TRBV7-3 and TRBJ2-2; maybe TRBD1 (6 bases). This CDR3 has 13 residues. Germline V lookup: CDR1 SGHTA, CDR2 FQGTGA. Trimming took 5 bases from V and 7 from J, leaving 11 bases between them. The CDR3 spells CASSTLQGGELFF. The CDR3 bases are TGTGCCAGCAGCACTTTACAGGGCGGGGAGCTGTTTTTT.

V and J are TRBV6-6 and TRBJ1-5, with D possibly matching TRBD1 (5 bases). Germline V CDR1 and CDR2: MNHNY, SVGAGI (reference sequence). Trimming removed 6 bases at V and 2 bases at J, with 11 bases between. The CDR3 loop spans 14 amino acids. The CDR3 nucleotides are TGTGCCAGCAGACTGACAGAGGGCAATCAGCCCCAGCATTTT. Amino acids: CASRLTEGNQPQHF.

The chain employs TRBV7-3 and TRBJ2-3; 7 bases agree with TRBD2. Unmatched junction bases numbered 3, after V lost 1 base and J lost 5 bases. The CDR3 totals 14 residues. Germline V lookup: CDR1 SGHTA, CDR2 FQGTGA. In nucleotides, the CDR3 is TGTGCCAGCAGCTTAAGTGGGAGGGAAGATACGCAGTATTTT. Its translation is CASSLSGREDTQYF.

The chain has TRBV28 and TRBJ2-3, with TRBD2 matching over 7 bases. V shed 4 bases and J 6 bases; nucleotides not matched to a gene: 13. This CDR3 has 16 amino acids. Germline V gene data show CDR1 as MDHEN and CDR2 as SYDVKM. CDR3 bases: TGTGCCAGCAGTTCGTCCGGGACTACTACGTCGGATACGCAGTATTTT. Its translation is CASSSSGTTTSDTQYF.

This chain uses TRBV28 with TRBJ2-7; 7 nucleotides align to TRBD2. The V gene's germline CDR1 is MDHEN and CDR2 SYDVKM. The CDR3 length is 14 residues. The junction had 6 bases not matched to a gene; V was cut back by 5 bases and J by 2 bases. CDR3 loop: CASSPSSGAYEQYV. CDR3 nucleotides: TGTGCCAGCAGTCCATCTAGCGGAGCCTACGAGCAGTACGTC.

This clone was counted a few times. CDR3 bases: TGTGCCAGCAGTGATAAGGGGTATAGCAATCAGCCCCAGCATTTT. Encoded protein: CASSDKGYSNQPQHF. The chain uses TRBV6-4 and TRBJ1-5; D possibly corresponds to TRBD1 (5 bases). The CDR3 is 15 amino acids. Germline lookup yields CDR1 MRHNA and CDR2 SNTAGT. V gave up 3 bases and J gave up 0 bases, with 9 bases separating them.

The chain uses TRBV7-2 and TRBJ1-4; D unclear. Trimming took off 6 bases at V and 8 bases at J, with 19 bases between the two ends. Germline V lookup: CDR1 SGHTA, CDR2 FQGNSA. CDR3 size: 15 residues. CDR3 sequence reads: CASRQSEGPGEKLFF. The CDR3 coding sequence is TGTGCCAGCAGGCAGTCGGAGGGCCCAGGCGAAAAACTGTTTTTT.

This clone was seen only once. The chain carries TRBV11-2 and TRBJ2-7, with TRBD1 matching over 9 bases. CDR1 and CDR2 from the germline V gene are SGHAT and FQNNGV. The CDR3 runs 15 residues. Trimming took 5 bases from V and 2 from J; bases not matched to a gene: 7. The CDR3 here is CASSQQGASTYEQYF. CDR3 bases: TGTGCCAGCAGCCAACAGGGGGCAAGCACCTACGAGCAGTACTTC.

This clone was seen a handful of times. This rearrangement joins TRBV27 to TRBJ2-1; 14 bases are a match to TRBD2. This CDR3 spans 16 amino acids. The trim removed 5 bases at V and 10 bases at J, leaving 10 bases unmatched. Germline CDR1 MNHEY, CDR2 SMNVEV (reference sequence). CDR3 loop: CASSPRLAGGPGEQFF. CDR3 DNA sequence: TGTGCCAGCAGTCCCCGACTAGCGGGAGGGCCGGGGGAGCAGTTCTTC.

This chain's CDR3 is CASSLALAGANVLTF. Written as DNA, the CDR3 is TGTGCCAGCAGCTTAGCCCTTGCTGGGGCCAACGTCCTGACTTTC. The J gene is TRBJ2-6, the V gene TRBV11-3; D uncertain. Germline loops: CDR1 SGHNT, CDR2 YENEEA. The CDR3 consists of 15 residues. V was pared by 1 base and J by 2 bases, with 6 bases between.

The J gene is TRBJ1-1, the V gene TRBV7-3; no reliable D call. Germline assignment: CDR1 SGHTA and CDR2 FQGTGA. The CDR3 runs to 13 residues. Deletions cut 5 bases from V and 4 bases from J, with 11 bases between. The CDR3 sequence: CASSLDRFTEAFF. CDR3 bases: TGTGCCAGCAGCCTAGATCGGTTCACTGAAGCTTTCTTT.

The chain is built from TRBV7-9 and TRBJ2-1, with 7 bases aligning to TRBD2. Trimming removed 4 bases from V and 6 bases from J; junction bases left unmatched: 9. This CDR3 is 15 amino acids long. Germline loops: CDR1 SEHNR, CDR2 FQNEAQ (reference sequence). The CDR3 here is CASSSARLAFNEQFF. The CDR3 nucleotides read TGTGCCAGCAGCTCTGCACGACTAGCATTCAATGAGCAGTTCTTC.

The CDR3 reads CASITPGQEAFF. The CDR3 coding sequence is TGTGCCAGCATTACACCGGGACAGGAAGCTTTCTTT. The rearrangement links TRBV28 to TRBJ1-1; TRBD1 aligns across 7 bases. The J segment lost 8 bases and the V segment lost 7 bases, leaving 7 bases of the junction unmatched. Germline V gene data show CDR1 as MDHEN and CDR2 as SYDVKM. The CDR3 totals 12 residues.

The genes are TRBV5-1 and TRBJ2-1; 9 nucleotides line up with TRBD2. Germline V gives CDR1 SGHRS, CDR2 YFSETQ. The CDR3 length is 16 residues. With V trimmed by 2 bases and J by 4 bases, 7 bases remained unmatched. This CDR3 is CASSLRLADAYNEQFF. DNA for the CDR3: TGCGCCAGCAGCTTACGACTAGCGGACGCTTACAATGAGCAGTTCTTC.

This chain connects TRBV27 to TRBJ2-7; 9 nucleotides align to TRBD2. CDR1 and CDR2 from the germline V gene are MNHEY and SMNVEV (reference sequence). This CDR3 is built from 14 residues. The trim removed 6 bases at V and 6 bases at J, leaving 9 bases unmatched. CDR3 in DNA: TGTGCCAGCAGGGGCGGGACTAGCATCTTCGAGCAGTACTTC. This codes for CASRGGTSIFEQYF.

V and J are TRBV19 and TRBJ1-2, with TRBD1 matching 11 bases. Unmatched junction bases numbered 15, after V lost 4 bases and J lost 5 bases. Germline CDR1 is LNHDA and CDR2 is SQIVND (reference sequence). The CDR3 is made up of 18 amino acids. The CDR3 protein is CASSNGQGAPFGIYGYTF. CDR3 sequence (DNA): TGTGCCAGTAGTAACGGACAGGGGGCCCCCTTCGGGATTTATGGCTACACCTTC. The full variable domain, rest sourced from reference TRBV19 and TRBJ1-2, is DGGITQSPKYLFRKEGQNVTLSCEQNLNHDAMYWYRQDPGQGLRLIYYSQIVNDFQKGDIAEGYSVSREKKESFPLTVTSAQKNPTAFYLCASSNGQGAPFGIYGYTFGSGTRLTVV.

CDR3 in amino acids: CASSLTYNEQFF. CDR3 nucleotide sequence: TGTGCCAGCAGCTTAACTTACAATGAGCAGTTCTTC. The gene calls are TRBV7-9 and TRBJ2-1; no clear D gene. Germline CDR1 and CDR2: SEHNR and FQNEAQ (reference sequence). Trimming pared 2 bases from V and 4 bases from J, leaving 3 bases between. The CDR3 is 12 amino acids.